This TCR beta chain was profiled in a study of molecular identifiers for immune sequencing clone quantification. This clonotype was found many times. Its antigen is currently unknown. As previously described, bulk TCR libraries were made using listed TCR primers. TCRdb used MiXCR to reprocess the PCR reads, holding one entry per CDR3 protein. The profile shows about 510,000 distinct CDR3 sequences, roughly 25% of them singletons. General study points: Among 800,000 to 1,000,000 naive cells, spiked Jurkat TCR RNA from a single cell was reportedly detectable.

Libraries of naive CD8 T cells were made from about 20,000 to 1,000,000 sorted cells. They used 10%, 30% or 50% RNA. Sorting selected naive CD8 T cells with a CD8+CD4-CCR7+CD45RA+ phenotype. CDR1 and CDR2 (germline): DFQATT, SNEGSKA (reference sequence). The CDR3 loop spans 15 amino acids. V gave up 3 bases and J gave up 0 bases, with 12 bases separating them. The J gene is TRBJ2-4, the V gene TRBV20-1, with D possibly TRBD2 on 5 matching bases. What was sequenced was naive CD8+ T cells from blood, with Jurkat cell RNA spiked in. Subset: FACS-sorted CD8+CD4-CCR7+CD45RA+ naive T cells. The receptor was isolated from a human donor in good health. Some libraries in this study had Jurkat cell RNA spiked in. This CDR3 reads CSASLAKLAKNIQYF. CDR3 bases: TGCAGTGCTAGCCTAGCAAAGCTAGCCAAAAACATTCAGTACTTC.